Shown below are 7 T cell receptor beta chains from a single sample sequenced in a study of tumor-infiltrating lymphocytes in primary liver carcinoma. TCR beta cDNA was prepared out of about 530 ng total RNA by means of a constant-region primer. TCR beta libraries came from three nested multiplex PCR rounds using slightly modified ARM-PCR. Investigators reported that the first two PCR rounds, at 10 to 11 cycles each, used TRBV1-TRBV30 forward primers with a C-beta reverse primer. TCRdb ran MiXCR on the multiplex PCR reads and lists one entry per CDR3 protein. The sample comprises tens of thousands of distinct CDR3 sequences, roughly four fifths of which are singletons, and roughly a third rests with the top ten. Taking about 19-32 mg of unsorted bulk tissue, the authors co-extracted RNA and DNA. Material: liver tumor tissue from sampling region 5. The subset: tumor region T5, tumor centre. These receptors were obtained from a man aged 40-50 years with primary liver carcinoma and hepatitis B virus infection.

Note on this clonotype: At one of its ends the junction is not consistent with the germline gene, which may arise from a read error. This chain connects TRBV6-6 to TRBJ2-6, with D perhaps TRBD1 or TRBD2 (6 bases each). The length of the CDR3 is 14 residues. CDR1 MNHNY and CDR2 SVGAGI come from the germline V gene (reference sequence). Here the CDR3 reads CASSYWSGANVLTF. The CDR3 coding sequence is TGTGCCAGCAGTTACTGGTCGGGGGCCAACGTCCTCACTTTC.

This chain links TRBV11-2 with TRBJ2-1; no reliable D call. The germline V gene encodes CDR1 SGHAT and CDR2 FQNNGV. The CDR3 is 14 residues long. The chain's CDR3 is CSNSLYRLVSEQFF. CDR3 in DNA: TGTAGCAACAGCTTATACCGGCTAGTTAGTGAGCAGTTCTTC.

This clonotype was counted a few times. One end of the junction varies from germline; a read error may be responsible. The V gene is TRBV12-3 or TRBV12-4, the J gene TRBJ1-2; D gene unclear. CDR3 length equals 14 residues. The CDR3 sequence is CASNLEPTSYGYTF. Written as DNA, the CDR3 is TGTGCCAGCAATTTAGAACCGACAAGCTATGGTTACACCTTC.

To note about this clonotype: This likely comes from a read error, as the CDR3 has no conserved phenylalanine or tryptophan at its end. J is TRBJ1-1 and V is TRBV10-2; TRBD1 matches at 8 bases. The V and J ends lost 2 bases and 5 bases, in that order; junction bases with no gene match: 4. Germline-derived CDR1 and CDR2 are WSHSY and SAAADI. The CDR3 totals 14 residues. The CDR3 sequence is CASSETGGLTEAFL. The DNA for the CDR3 is TGCGCCAGCAGTGAGACAGGGGGATTAACTGAAGCTTTCTTA.

The chain joins TRBV11-2 to TRBJ1-3; tentatively, D is TRBD1 (5 bases). The CDR3 spans 16 residues. Germline V gene lookup returns CDR1 SGHAT and CDR2 FQNNGV. V lost 1 base and J 2 bases, leaving 12 bases between the germline ends. The CDR3 reads CASSLGSRAAGNTIYF. The CDR3 DNA sequence: TGTGCCAGCAGCTTAGGGAGCAGGGCGGCTGGAAACACCATATATTTT.

As to this clonotype: Mismatch with germline at one junction end may stem from a read error. The CDR3 here is CSSSQESSIYEQYF. In DNA form, the CDR3 reads TGCTCCAGCAGCCAAGAAAGCTCCATCTACGAGCAGTACTTC. The chain recombines TRBV4-3 with TRBJ2-7; unclear D gene. The CDR3 has 14 amino acids. Per the germline V gene, CDR1 is LGHNA and CDR2 is YSLEER.

As for this clonotype: At one end the junction does not follow the germline gene, possibly because of a read error. In nucleotides, the CDR3 is TGTGCCAGCAGTTACCTTCCTAGCGGGTCTAACACAGGTACGCAGTATTTT. This sequence encodes CASSYLPSGSNTGTQYF. This chain connects TRBV6-2 or TRBV6-3 to TRBJ2-3; TRBD2 matches at 8 bases. The CDR3 runs 17 residues. Germline lookup yields CDR1 MNHEY and CDR2 SVGEGT.